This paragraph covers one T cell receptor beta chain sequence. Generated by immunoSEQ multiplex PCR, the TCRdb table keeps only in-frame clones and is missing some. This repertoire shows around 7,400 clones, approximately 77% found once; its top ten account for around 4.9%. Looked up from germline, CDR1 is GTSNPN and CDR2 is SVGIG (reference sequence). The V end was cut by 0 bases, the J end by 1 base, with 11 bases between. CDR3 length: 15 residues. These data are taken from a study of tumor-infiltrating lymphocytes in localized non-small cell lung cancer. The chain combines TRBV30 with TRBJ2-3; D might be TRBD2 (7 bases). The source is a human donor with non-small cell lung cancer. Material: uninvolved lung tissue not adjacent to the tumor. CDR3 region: CAWSVSRGRTDTQYF. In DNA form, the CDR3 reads TGTGCCTGGAGTGTTTCGCGGGGGCGCACAGATACGCAGTATTTT.